This is a list of T cell receptor beta chains from one sample in a study of blood T cells in healthy people across ages. TCRdb re-analysed the 5' RACE reads in MiXCR, keeping a single row per CDR3 protein. The data contain about 640,000 distinct CDR3 sequences, 58% of them seen just once; the ten biggest clones take up around 37%. The sample comprised blood. These receptors were taken from a man aged 55 to 70 in good health. Each CDR3 is given with its conserved first and last residue. The D gene is left open where the match is weak. Clone sizes are given selectively: once, few, many, or a class where the clone is expanded.

.,15,TRBJ2-2,TRBV10-3,TRBD2,TGTGCCATCAGTGATCGGGGGGGGCTCACCGGGGAGCTGTTTTTT,CAISDRGGLTGELFF
.,14,TRBJ2-5,TRBV21-1,.,TGTGCCAGCAAGTTAGATGGGGCCCAAGAGACCCAGTACTTC,CASKLDGAQETQYF
.,14,TRBJ1-5,TRBV12-3/TRBV12-4,.,TGTGCCAGCACCAGTCGTGGGAGCAATCAGCCCCAGCATTTT,CASTSRGSNQPQHF
.,15,TRBJ2-1,TRBV20-1,TRBD2,TGCAGTGCTAGAGACGGACTAGCGGGGGACTATGAGCAGTTCTTC,CSARDGLAGDYEQFF
.,12,TRBJ2-3,TRBV29-1,.,TGCAGTATCCGGGCTAGCACAGATACGCAGTATTTT,CSIRASTDTQYF
.,16,TRBJ2-3,TRBV13,TRBD2,TGTGCCAGCAGCTACGGGACTAGCGGGAACACAGATACGCAGTATTTT,CASSYGTSGNTDTQYF
.,14,TRBJ2-7,TRBV20-1,TRBD1,TGCAGTGCTAGATCCGACAGGGAATTCTACGAGCAGTACTTC,CSARSDREFYEQYF
few,19,TRBJ2-1,TRBV4-1,TRBD2,TGCGCCAGCAGCCAAGATCTGGGACTAGCGGCAACCTCCTACAATGAGCAGTTCTTC,CASSQDLGLAATSYNEQFF
.,15,TRBJ2-1,TRBV12-3/TRBV12-4,.,TGTGCCAGCAAACAAAGGGGTGACGGGGACAATGAGCAGTTCTTC,CASKQRGDGDNEQFF
.,16,TRBJ2-1,TRBV20-1,TRBD2,TGCAGTGCCCGGGGACTAGCGGGGGGCCCCTACAATGAGCAGTTCTTC,CSARGLAGGPYNEQFF
few,17,TRBJ2-1,TRBV15,TRBD2,TGTGCCACCAGCAGAGATCCTGGGACTAGCGGCTACAATGAGCAGTTCTTC,CATSRDPGTSGYNEQFF
.,12,TRBJ2-3,TRBV7-2,.,TGTGCCAGCAGCTTAACGAAAGATACGCAGTATTTT,CASSLTKDTQYF
.,14,TRBJ2-5,TRBV24-1,TRBD1,TGTGCCATTGACAGGGGACCTTCCCAAGAGACCCAGTACTTC,CAIDRGPSQETQYF